Listed below are T cell receptor beta chains from one sample, sequenced in a study of shared clonotypes between healthy human individuals. Clones were read by immunoSEQ multiplex PCR, and TCRdb kept only the in-frame ones, dropping some. Of under 1,100,000 clones listed, about four fifths are singletons. The material sequenced was memory CD4+ T cells from PBMCs. Receptor source: a man between 18 and 29 years old in good health. Some clones in this sample may be carry-over from other donors' samples. Both conserved end residues are part of each CDR3. The D gene is left open where the match is weak. Not every row has a clone size; where given, it reads once, few, many or a size class.

v_call: TRBV27; d_call: TRBD1; j_call: TRBJ1-1; clone_size: once; cdr3_nt: TGTGCCAGCATCCGGGACAGGGTGGGCCTGACTGAAGCTTTCTTT; cdr3_aa: CASIRDRVGLTEAFF
v_call: TRBV18; d_call: .; j_call: TRBJ2-5; clone_size: .; cdr3_nt: TGTGCCAGCTCACCGCCTACCCGAGACTCCCAAGAGACCCAGTACTTC; cdr3_aa: CASSPPTRDSQETQYF
v_call: TRBV14; d_call: .; j_call: TRBJ2-2; clone_size: .; cdr3_nt: TGTGCCAGCAGCCAAGATAGACGCGTACTGGGCGCCGGGGAGCTGTTTTTT; cdr3_aa: CASSQDRRVLGAGELFF
v_call: TRBV10-3; d_call: .; j_call: TRBJ2-4; clone_size: .; cdr3_nt: TGTGCCATCAGTGAGTCGTGGGACGGTAACTTAGCCAAAAACATTCAGTACTTC; cdr3_aa: CAISESWDGNLAKNIQYF
v_call: TRBV29-1; d_call: .; j_call: TRBJ1-1; clone_size: .; cdr3_nt: TGCAGCGTTTCCCGGCTTGCCGCCACTGAAGCTTTCTTT; cdr3_aa: CSVSRLAATEAFF
v_call: TRBV5-1; d_call: .; j_call: TRBJ2-7; clone_size: .; cdr3_nt: TGCGCCAGCAGCTTGGTCGAGACAGGTACCTACGAGCAGTACTTC; cdr3_aa: CASSLVETGTYEQYF
v_call: TRBV28; d_call: .; j_call: TRBJ1-3; clone_size: once; cdr3_nt: TGTGCCAGCAGTCCTCCTGGAAACACCATATATTTT; cdr3_aa: CASSPPGNTIYF
v_call: TRBV19; d_call: .; j_call: TRBJ1-1; clone_size: few; cdr3_nt: TGTGCCAGCTTACCCCTTGAGGCTGGGAGGAGTACTGAAGCTTTCTTT; cdr3_aa: CASLPLEAGRSTEAFF
v_call: TRBV28; d_call: .; j_call: TRBJ1-2; clone_size: .; cdr3_nt: TGTGCCAGCAGTTTATGGGAGGGGTTCCATGGCTACACCTTC; cdr3_aa: CASSLWEGFHGYTF
v_call: TRBV18; d_call: TRBD2; j_call: TRBJ2-7; clone_size: .; cdr3_nt: TGTGCCAGCTCACCACCGGCTAGCGGGAGAAATAGCAAGCGAAGCGAGCAGTACTTC; cdr3_aa: CASSPPASGRNSKRSEQYF
v_call: TRBV10-3; d_call: TRBD2; j_call: TRBJ2-7; clone_size: .; cdr3_nt: TGTGCCATCAGTGAGTCGAATCCTAGCGGGACAACCTACGAGCAGTACTTC; cdr3_aa: CAISESNPSGTTYEQYF
v_call: TRBV15; d_call: TRBD2; j_call: TRBJ2-7; clone_size: once; cdr3_nt: TGTGCCACCAGCAGAGTGCGGAGGACTAGCGCAAGCTCCTACGAGCAGTACTTC; cdr3_aa: CATSRVRRTSASSYEQYF
v_call: TRBV23-1; d_call: TRBD1; j_call: TRBJ1-2; clone_size: .; cdr3_nt: TGCGCCAGCAGTACAGGGGGCGATGGCTACACCTTC; cdr3_aa: CASSTGGDGYTF
v_call: TRBV16; d_call: TRBD1; j_call: TRBJ1-5; clone_size: few; cdr3_nt: TGTGCCAGCAGCCAAACCGGGACAGGGGGCCGGCCCCAGCATTTT; cdr3_aa: CASSQTGTGGRPQHF
v_call: TRBV6-5; d_call: TRBD1; j_call: TRBJ2-7; clone_size: .; cdr3_nt: TGTGCCAGCAGTTCCATCAGGGGGCAGGGATCCTACGAGCAGTACTTC; cdr3_aa: CASSSIRGQGSYEQYF
v_call: TRBV28; d_call: TRBD1; j_call: TRBJ1-1; clone_size: .; cdr3_nt: TGTGCCAGCAGGGTCAGGGGGGCTGAAGCTTTCTTT; cdr3_aa: CASRVRGAEAFF
v_call: TRBV2; d_call: .; j_call: TRBJ2-7; clone_size: .; cdr3_nt: TGTGCCAGCAGTGCCCAACAGTTTCAGTACTTC; cdr3_aa: CASSAQQFQYF
v_call: TRBV18; d_call: .; j_call: TRBJ2-5; clone_size: .; cdr3_nt: TGTGCCAGCTCACCCCCGGTGGTGCAGACCCAGTACTTC; cdr3_aa: CASSPPVVQTQYF
v_call: TRBV5-6; d_call: .; j_call: TRBJ2-1; clone_size: .; cdr3_nt: TGTGCCAGCAGCTGGGATCAGCTCAATGAGCAGTTCTTC; cdr3_aa: CASSWDQLNEQFF
v_call: TRBV25-1; d_call: .; j_call: TRBJ2-2; clone_size: .; cdr3_nt: TGTGCCAGCAGTGACAGGGTTTCCGGGGAGCTGTTTTTT; cdr3_aa: CASSDRVSGELFF
v_call: TRBV5-1; d_call: TRBD2; j_call: TRBJ2-5; clone_size: .; cdr3_nt: TGCGCCAGCAGCTTGAGTCTAGCGGAAGAGACCCAGTACTTC; cdr3_aa: CASSLSLAEETQYF
v_call: TRBV2; d_call: .; j_call: TRBJ2-1; clone_size: .; cdr3_nt: TGTGCCAGCGAAGAAAGGACCTACAATGAGCAGTTCTTC; cdr3_aa: CASEERTYNEQFF
v_call: TRBV7-2; d_call: TRBD2; j_call: TRBJ2-7; clone_size: .; cdr3_nt: TGTGCCAGCAGCTTAGTCTGGCGGGAGACCGAGCAGTACTTC; cdr3_aa: CASSLVWRETEQYF
v_call: TRBV30; d_call: .; j_call: TRBJ1-1; clone_size: .; cdr3_nt: TGTGCCTGGAGGATTCCGGGGGGCACTGAAGCTTTCTTT; cdr3_aa: CAWRIPGGTEAFF
v_call: TRBV5-5; d_call: .; j_call: TRBJ2-3; clone_size: .; cdr3_nt: TGTGCCAGCAGCTTGGGATCCACAGATACGCAGTATTTT; cdr3_aa: CASSLGSTDTQYF
v_call: TRBV7-2; d_call: TRBD2; j_call: TRBJ2-1; clone_size: .; cdr3_nt: TGTGCCAGCAGCTCTCTGCCGGGACTAGCGGAATTCTTC; cdr3_aa: CASSSLPGLAEFF
v_call: TRBV28; d_call: .; j_call: TRBJ1-5; clone_size: few; cdr3_nt: TGTGCCAGCAGTTTCCGGCTTGGGCAGCCCCAGCATTTT; cdr3_aa: CASSFRLGQPQHF
v_call: TRBV7-3; d_call: TRBD1; j_call: TRBJ1-1; clone_size: few; cdr3_nt: TGTGCCAGCAGCTCTGACAGGGGGGCTGAAGCTTTCTTT; cdr3_aa: CASSSDRGAEAFF
v_call: TRBV18; d_call: TRBD1; j_call: TRBJ1-1; clone_size: .; cdr3_nt: TGTGCCAGCTCACCGGACAGGGGGATGGGTGAAGCTTTCTTT; cdr3_aa: CASSPDRGMGEAFF
v_call: TRBV5-8; d_call: TRBD1; j_call: TRBJ1-1; clone_size: many; cdr3_nt: TGTGCCAGCAGCCCCATCAGGGGGGCGAACACTGAAGCTTTCTTT; cdr3_aa: CASSPIRGANTEAFF
v_call: TRBV6-5; d_call: TRBD2; j_call: TRBJ2-7; clone_size: .; cdr3_nt: TGTGCCGGCGAACTAGCGGTTCTCTACGAGCAGTACTTC; cdr3_aa: CAGELAVLYEQYF
v_call: TRBV11-2; d_call: TRBD1; j_call: TRBJ2-7; clone_size: .; cdr3_nt: TGTGCCAGCAGCCCCGGACAGGGCGGAGAGCAGTACTTC; cdr3_aa: CASSPGQGGEQYF
v_call: TRBV5-1; d_call: .; j_call: TRBJ2-7; clone_size: .; cdr3_nt: TGCGCCAGCAGCTTGGCCGCAAACTCCTACGAGCAGTACTTC; cdr3_aa: CASSLAANSYEQYF